This T cell receptor beta chain was sequenced during a study of blood T cell repertoires in COVID-19. Study context: In each case, the material was cDNA or gDNA derived from T cells, B-cell-depleted T cells, or PBMCs.

With 4 bases clipped from V and 1 base from J, the junction kept 0 bases outside the gene matches. The CDR3 runs 14 residues. From germline, CDR1 is KGHSH and CDR2 LQKENI. As handled by the study authors: The assay estimated nucleated cells by amplifying reference gene primers. The protocol was immunoSEQ multiplex PCR, while the TCRdb copy is restricted to in-frame clones and leaves out a portion. V, J and clone size derive from that table, while D and trimming were established from the DNA sequence. Of under 200,000 clones listed, less than 90% were seen once; the top ten hold roughly 4%. Sequenced material: peripheral blood. The origin of this receptor is a woman in her 70s with acute or convalescent COVID-19. The chain recombines TRBV18 with TRBJ1-4, with 7 bases that match TRBD1. The CDR3 protein is CASSRQGTNEKLFF. The DNA of the CDR3 is TGTGCCAGCTCACGACAGGGAACTAATGAAAAACTGTTTTTT.